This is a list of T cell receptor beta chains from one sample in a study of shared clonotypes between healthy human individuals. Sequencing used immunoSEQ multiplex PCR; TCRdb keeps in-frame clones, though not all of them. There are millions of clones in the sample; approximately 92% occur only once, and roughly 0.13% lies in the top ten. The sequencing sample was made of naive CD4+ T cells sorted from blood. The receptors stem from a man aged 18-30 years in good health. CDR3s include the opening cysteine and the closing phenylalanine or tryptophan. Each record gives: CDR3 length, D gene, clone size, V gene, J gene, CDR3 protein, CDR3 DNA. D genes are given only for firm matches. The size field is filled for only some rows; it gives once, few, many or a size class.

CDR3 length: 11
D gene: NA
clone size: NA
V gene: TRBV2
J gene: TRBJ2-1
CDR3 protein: CASSESLVSFF
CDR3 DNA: TGTGCCAGCAGTGAGTCCCTAGTTAGCTTCTTC

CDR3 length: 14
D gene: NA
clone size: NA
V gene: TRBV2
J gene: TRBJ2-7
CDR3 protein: CASSVRQSSYEQYF
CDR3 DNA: TGTGCCAGCAGTGTGCGGCAAAGCTCCTACGAGCAGTACTTC

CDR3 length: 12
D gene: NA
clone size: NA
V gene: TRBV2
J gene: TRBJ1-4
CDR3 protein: CASRLFNEKLFF
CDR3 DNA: TGTGCCAGCAGGCTGTTTAATGAAAAACTGTTTTTT

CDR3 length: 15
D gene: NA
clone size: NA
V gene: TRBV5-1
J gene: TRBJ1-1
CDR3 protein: CASSLVPDRNTEAFF
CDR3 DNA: TGCGCCAGCAGCTTGGTGCCGGACAGAAACACTGAAGCTTTCTTT

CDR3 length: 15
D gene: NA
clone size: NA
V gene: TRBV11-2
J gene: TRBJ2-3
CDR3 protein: CASSFLGGRVDTQYF
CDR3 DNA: TGTGCCAGCAGCTTTTTGGGGGGCAGAGTTGATACGCAGTATTTT

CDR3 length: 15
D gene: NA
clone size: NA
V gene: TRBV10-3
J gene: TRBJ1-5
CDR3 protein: CAISADRRINQPQHF
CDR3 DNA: TGTGCCATCAGTGCCGACAGAAGAATTAATCAGCCCCAGCATTTT

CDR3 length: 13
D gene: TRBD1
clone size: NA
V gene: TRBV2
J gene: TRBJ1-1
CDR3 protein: CASSYTGGNEAFF
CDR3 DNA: TGTGCCAGCAGCTATACAGGGGGGAATGAAGCTTTCTTT

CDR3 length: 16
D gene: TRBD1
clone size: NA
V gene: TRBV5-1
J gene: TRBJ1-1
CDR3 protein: CASSLVNKGAHTEAFF
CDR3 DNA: TGCGCCAGCAGCTTGGTAAATAAGGGGGCACACACTGAAGCTTTCTTT

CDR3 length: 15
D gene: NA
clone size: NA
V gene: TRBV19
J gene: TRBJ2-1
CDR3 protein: CASRRGWEFHNEQFF
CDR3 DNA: TGTGCCAGTAGGAGAGGGTGGGAGTTCCACAATGAGCAGTTCTTC

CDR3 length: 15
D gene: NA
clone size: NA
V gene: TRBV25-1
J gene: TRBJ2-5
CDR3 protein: CASSEGRKNQETQYF
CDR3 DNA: TGTGCCAGCAGTGAGGGGAGAAAGAATCAAGAGACCCAGTACTTC

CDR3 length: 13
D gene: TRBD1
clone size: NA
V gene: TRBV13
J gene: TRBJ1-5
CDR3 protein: CASSFHGDRPQHF
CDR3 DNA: TGTGCCAGCAGCTTCCACGGGGACAGGCCCCAGCATTTT

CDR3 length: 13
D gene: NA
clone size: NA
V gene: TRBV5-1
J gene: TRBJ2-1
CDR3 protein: CASSPGTGNEQFF
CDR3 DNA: TGCGCCAGCAGCCCCGGTACGGGCAATGAGCAGTTCTTC

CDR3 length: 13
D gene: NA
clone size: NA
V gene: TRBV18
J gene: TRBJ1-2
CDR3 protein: CASSPDGDYGYTF
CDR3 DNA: TGTGCCAGCTCACCTGACGGCGACTATGGCTACACCTTC

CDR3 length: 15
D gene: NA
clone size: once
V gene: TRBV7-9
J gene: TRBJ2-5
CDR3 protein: CASSLGGWSRETQYF
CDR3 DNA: TGTGCCAGCAGCTTAGGAGGTTGGTCGCGAGAGACCCAGTACTTC

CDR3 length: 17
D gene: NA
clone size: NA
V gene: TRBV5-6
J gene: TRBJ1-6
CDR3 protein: CASSLWKGGGYNSPLHF
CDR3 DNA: TGTGCCAGCAGCTTGTGGAAGGGGGGCGGCTATAATTCACCCCTCCACTTT

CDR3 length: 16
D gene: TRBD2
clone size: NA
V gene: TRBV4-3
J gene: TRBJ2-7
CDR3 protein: CASSQEGGISSYEQYF
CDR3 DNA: TGCGCCAGCAGCCAAGAGGGGGGGATAAGCTCCTACGAGCAGTACTTC